The source of this TCR beta chain is a study of shared T cell receptors in the human thymus. Germline V gene data show CDR1 as GTSNPN and CDR2 as SVGIG (reference sequence). CDR3 length: 18 amino acids. With V trimmed by 4 bases and J by 0 bases, 16 bases remained unmatched. The method was immunoSEQ multiplex PCR; TCRdb's version includes in-frame clones alone and lacks a portion of them. The repertoire has around 730,000 clones, roughly 88% of them found once; the top ten carry 0.0095% to 0.013%. The data also belong to a second study, concerning human thymus T cells. This second study notes: Apparent skewing of V and J gene usage characterized both thymic and blood repertoires.

Sample: thymocytes. The genes are TRBV30 and TRBJ2-3; 7 positions agree with TRBD1. This receptor was identified in a girl in the first two years of life with a congenital heart defect. DNA for the CDR3: TGTGCCTGGATTCCCCACAGGGGCCGAAGGGTGAGCACAGATACGCAGTATTTT. Its protein is CAWIPHRGRRVSTDTQYF.